The 28 T cell receptor beta chains reported below all come from one sample, sequenced in a study of OX40 agonist ivuxolimab in advanced cancers. TCRdb's copy holds only in-frame clones and misses some; the assay was immunoSEQ multiplex PCR. The sample has roughly 80,000 clones, approximately 84% seen once. This sample comprised CD4+ or CD8+ T cells sorted from blood, obtained in a trial of the OX40 agonist ivuxolimab. The source is an adult with an advanced solid tumor such as melanoma, head and neck, liver or kidney cancer.

This chain links TRBV4-1 with TRBJ1-3; D unresolved. Looked up from germline, CDR1 is MGHRA and CDR2 is YSYEKL. The CDR3 contains 14 residues. V lost 0 bases and J lost 2, with 5 bases in between. The CDR3 DNA follows: TGCGCCAGCAGCCAAGAGGGTACTGGAAACACCATATATTTT. Its protein product is CASSQEGTGNTIYF.

The V gene is TRBV4-2, the J gene TRBJ1-6; D is uncertain. Deletions cut 7 bases from V and 13 bases from J, with 17 bases between. Germline values: CDR1 LGHNA, CDR2 YNFKEQ. The CDR3 length is 13 residues. The DNA of the CDR3 is TGTGCCAGCAAGTTATTCGGTTTTTCGCCCCTCCACTTT. Translating it yields CASKLFGFSPLHF.

The chain couples TRBV6-5 to TRBJ2-7, with 12 bases matching TRBD1. V was pared by 6 bases and J by 5 bases, with 8 bases of the junction left unmatched. Per the germline V gene, CDR1 is MNHEY and CDR2 is SVGAGI. The CDR3 is made up of 15 amino acids. Here the CDR3 reads CASRPGTGGYDEQYF. CDR3 DNA sequence: TGTGCCAGCAGACCCGGGACAGGGGGCTACGACGAGCAGTACTTC.

The V and J genes are TRBV5-5 and TRBJ1-1; D is ambiguous. The CDR3 spans 15 residues. Trimming pared 0 bases from V and 1 base from J, leaving 10 bases between. CDR1 SGHKS and CDR2 YYEKEE come from the germline V gene (reference sequence). This CDR3 reads CASSLESGRNTEAFF. The CDR3 bases are TGTGCCAGCAGCTTGGAATCGGGAAGGAACACTGAAGCTTTCTTT.

The chain links TRBV19 to TRBJ1-2; D is possibly TRBD1 (5 bases). The germline CDR1 and CDR2 sequences are LNHDA and SQIVND (reference sequence). V was shortened by 3 bases and J by 6 bases, with 17 bases between the two germline ends. This CDR3 is built from 15 residues. The CDR3, as DNA: TGTGCCAGTAGTATCAATCGACAGTTCTCTGATGGCTACACCTTC. Translating gives CASSINRQFSDGYTF.

The V and J genes are TRBV7-2 and TRBJ2-5, with TRBD2 identical over 16 bases. The germline gives CDR1 SGHTA, CDR2 FQGNSA. This CDR3 is 18 amino acids long. Unmatched junction bases numbered 9, after V lost 3 bases and J lost 5 bases. CDR3 loop: CASSFTGTSGGALETQYF. CDR3 nucleotide sequence: TGTGCCAGCAGCTTTACCGGGACTAGCGGGGGGGCTCTGGAGACCCAGTACTTC.

V is TRBV9 and J is TRBJ1-3; TRBD1 might be the D (5 bases). V was shortened by 0 bases and J by 0 bases, with 13 bases between the two germline ends. This CDR3 is 17 amino acids long. The germline CDR1 and CDR2 sequences are SGDLS and YYNGEE. The CDR3 reads CASSVEGAGPSGNTIYF. Written as DNA, the CDR3 is TGTGCCAGCAGCGTAGAGGGTGCAGGGCCCTCTGGAAACACCATATATTTT.

V and J are TRBV28 and TRBJ1-1; TRBD1 might be the D (6 bases). Trimming shortened V by 7 bases and J by 7 bases, and 16 bases separated the two germline ends. Germline V lookup: CDR1 MDHEN, CDR2 SYDVKM. The CDR3 has 13 residues. CDR3 nucleotide sequence: TGTGCCAGCATGTTCACAGGGTACGGTGAAGCTTTCTTT. This gives the protein CASMFTGYGEAFF.

This clone came up once. V is TRBV5-1 and J is TRBJ2-5; 10 nucleotides line up with TRBD2. Germline lookup yields CDR1 SGHRS and CDR2 YFSETQ. The CDR3 spans 14 residues. The junction had 5 bases not matched to a gene; V was cut back by 0 bases and J by 9 bases. As DNA, the CDR3 is TGCGCCAGCAGCTTGGATTCTAGCGGGGGCCCCCAGTACTTC. It codes for CASSLDSSGGPQYF.

This chain uses TRBV9 with TRBJ2-1; D call uncertain. V was trimmed by 0 bases and J by 6 bases, leaving 13 bases between them. Germline CDR1 SGDLS, CDR2 YYNGEE. The CDR3 extends over 15 amino acids. The CDR3 is CASSVGSGSSNEQFF. In DNA form, the CDR3 reads TGTGCCAGCAGCGTAGGGTCAGGCAGCAGCAATGAGCAGTTCTTC.

The genes are TRBV10-3 and TRBJ1-1, with unresolved D. This CDR3 spans 13 amino acids. Germline V CDR1 and CDR2: ENHRY, SYGVKD. With 5 bases removed from V and 3 bases from J, the gap between germline ends came to 10 bases. The CDR3 loop is CAISLRRDTEAFF. In DNA, the CDR3 is TGTGCCATCAGTCTCAGGAGGGACACTGAAGCTTTCTTT.

This chain uses TRBV19 with TRBJ1-5; a possible D gene is TRBD1 (6 bases). Germline CDR1 LNHDA, CDR2 SQIVND (reference sequence). The V gene lost 6 bases and the J gene lost 7 bases, with 13 bases spanning the gap. CDR3 length: 13 residues. The CDR3 region has the DNA TGTGCCAGTAGCCAAACAGGGATCCAGCCCCAGCATTTT. It is translated as CASSQTGIQPQHF.

The V and J genes are TRBV19 and TRBJ2-5; TRBD2 is a possible D gene (6 bases). V shed 2 bases and J shed 0 bases, with 13 bases lying between them. The V gene's germline CDR1 is LNHDA and CDR2 SQIVND (reference sequence). CDR3 size: 16 residues. In DNA, the CDR3 is TGTGCCAGTAGTATACGGGACTCCAGGCACCAAGAGACCCAGTACTTC. This encodes CASSIRDSRHQETQYF.

This CDR3 reads CASSPSRGATNEKLFF. The CDR3 DNA is TGTGCCAGCAGCCCTAGCAGGGGTGCAACTAATGAAAAACTGTTTTTT. The rearrangement joins TRBV7-7 to TRBJ1-4; D might be TRBD1 (6 bases). V dropped 5 bases and J dropped 0 bases, with 13 bases sitting between them. The CDR3 is 16 residues long. Germline values: CDR1 SSHAT, CDR2 FNYEAQ (reference sequence).

The chain couples TRBV10-3 to TRBJ2-6; D not resolved. The CDR3 has 13 amino acids. The germline gives CDR1 ENHRY, CDR2 SYGVKD. The ends were cut back, 6 bases at V and 0 bases at J, with 3 bases in the middle. The DNA of the CDR3 is TGTGCCATCAGGGACTCTGGGGCCAACGTCCTGACTTTC. Translation gives CAIRDSGANVLTF.

The chain employs TRBV5-1 and TRBJ2-5, with 10 bases lining up with TRBD2. V gave up 1 base and J gave up 2 bases; unmatched junction bases: 5. The CDR3 is 16 residues long. Germline V lookup: CDR1 SGHRS, CDR2 YFSETQ. The CDR3 coding sequence is TGCGCCAGCAGCTTGATGACAGCGGGGGGGCAAGAGACCCAGTACTTC. Translating gives CASSLMTAGGQETQYF.

This clone was found once. The chain employs TRBV2 and TRBJ2-2; D is unresolved. The CDR3 runs to 17 residues. Germline values: CDR1 SNHLY, CDR2 FYNNEI. V lost 7 bases and J lost 2, with 20 bases in between. CDR3 nucleotides: TGTGCCAGCAATCCCGGAATAGGTTTGGTAAACACCGGGGAGCTGTTTTTT. Translation: CASNPGIGLVNTGELFF.

V and J are TRBV7-9 and TRBJ2-3; D gene uncertain. V was cut by 3 bases and J by 1 base, with 14 bases left in between. The germline V gene has CDR1 SEHNR and CDR2 FQNEAQ (reference sequence). The CDR3 spans 16 residues. The CDR3 region has the DNA TGTGCCAGCAGCTTGTCCGGCGCGATACGCACAGATACGCAGTATTTT. Translation: CASSLSGAIRTDTQYF.

This clone has just one count. J is TRBJ1-3 and V is TRBV2; D ambiguous. CDR1 is SNHLY, CDR2 FYNNEI, per germline. The CDR3 runs to 15 residues. The ends were cut back, 4 bases at V and 0 bases at J, with 10 bases in the middle. CDR3 nucleotides: TGTGCCAGCAGTGTAGGCAGTTACTCTGGAAACACCATATATTTT. Protein: CASSVGSYSGNTIYF.

The rearrangement joins TRBV5-4 to TRBJ1-2, with D possibly TRBD1 on 5 matching bases. CDR3 length: 16 amino acids. CDR1 and CDR2 (germline): SGHNT, YYREEE (reference sequence). V lost 0 bases to trimming and J lost 3 bases, with 15 bases between them. CDR3: CASSLAARVGDYGYTF. The CDR3 DNA is TGTGCCAGCAGCTTGGCCGCCAGGGTAGGTGACTATGGCTACACCTTC.

The genes are TRBV28 and TRBJ1-4, with 8 bases fitting TRBD1. Trimming removed 7 bases from V and 7 bases from J; junction bases left unmatched: 8. The CDR3 has 14 residues. Per germline, CDR1 MDHEN and CDR2 SYDVKM. The CDR3 coding sequence is TGTGCCAGCATCAAGGGACAGGTCGCTGAAAAACTGTTTTTT. This encodes CASIKGQVAEKLFF.

The CDR3 reads CASSMGQLFWGYTF. The CDR3 DNA reads TGTGCCAGCAGTATGGGACAGTTATTCTGGGGCTACACCTTC. This chain links TRBV28 with TRBJ1-2; TRBD1 agrees at 7 bases. With V trimmed by 5 bases and J by 8 bases, 11 bases remained unmatched. The germline V gene has CDR1 MDHEN and CDR2 SYDVKM. This CDR3 spans 14 amino acids.

The rearrangement links TRBV12-2 to TRBJ2-7; no check of the table's D call, TRBD1, against the DNA was made. TRBV12-2 is a pseudogene locus. The CDR3 spans 16 residues. The CDR3 DNA is TGTGCAAGTCGCCCCCTTCGCGCAGGTCACTCCTACGAGCAGTACGTC. This sequence encodes CASRPLRAGHSYEQYV.

The rearrangement links TRBV7-2 to TRBJ1-2; 9 bases match TRBD1. Germline CDR1 reads SGHTA; CDR2 reads FQGNSA. This CDR3 has 16 amino acids. The V segment lost 4 bases and the J segment 3 bases; nucleotides outside the gene matches: 9. Here the CDR3 reads CASSSTYRDRDYGYTF. As DNA, the CDR3 is TGTGCCAGCAGCTCAACTTATAGGGACAGGGACTATGGCTACACCTTC.

Here the CDR3 DNA reads TGCAGTGCTAGAAGGGGGCGCGAAGCTTTCTTT. Its protein is CSARRGREAFF. This chain uses TRBV20-1 with TRBJ1-1, with TRBD1 identical over 7 bases. The CDR3 is 11 amino acids. CDR1 and CDR2 (germline): DFQATT, SNEGSKA (reference sequence). Losses at the gene ends were 2 bases for V and 8 bases for J; bases not matched to a gene: 2.

The chain combines TRBV28 with TRBJ1-4, with D unresolved. Per germline, CDR1 MDHEN and CDR2 SYDVKM. The CDR3 runs 14 residues. Trimming removed 7 bases from V and 0 bases from J, with 9 bases in between. For the CDR3, the DNA is TGTGCCAGCAAGGGAGGCGCAACTAATGAAAAACTGTTTTTT. Protein sequence: CASKGGATNEKLFF. The full variable domain, rest sourced from reference TRBV28 and TRBJ1-4, is DVKVTQSSRYLVKRTGEKVFLECVQDMDHENMFWYRQDPGLGLRLIYFSYDVKMKEKGDIPEGYSVSREKKERFSLILESASTNQTSMYLCASKGGATNEKLFFGSGTQLSVL.

The chain employs TRBV9 and TRBJ2-7; TRBD1 agrees at 7 bases. Germline trimming cut 4 bases from V and 0 bases from J; bases unmatched to any gene: 4. Looked up from germline, CDR1 is SGDLS and CDR2 is YYNGEE. CDR3 length equals 14 residues. CDR3 loop: CASSPGTASYEQYF. The CDR3 nucleotides read TGTGCCAGCAGCCCCGGGACAGCCTCCTACGAGCAGTACTTC. Together with reference TRBV9 and TRBJ2-7, the CDR3 gives the full variable domain: DSGVTQTPKHLITATGQRVTLRCSPRSGDLSVYWYQQSLDQGLQFLIQYYNGEERAKGNILERFSAQQFPDLHSELNLSSLELGDSALYFCASSPGTASYEQYFGPGTRLTVT.

The chain joins TRBV6-5 to TRBJ1-2; D perhaps matches TRBD1 (6 bases). The CDR3 extends over 15 amino acids. Germline V CDR1 and CDR2: MNHEY, SVGAGI. The ends were cut back, 0 bases at V and 4 bases at J, with 12 bases in the middle. The CDR3 sequence is CASSYSAGVGYGYTF. In DNA, the CDR3 is TGTGCCAGCAGTTACTCTGCAGGGGTGGGCTATGGCTACACCTTC.